One and the same sample provided the 3 T cell receptor beta chains below, sequenced in a study of blood T cell repertoires in COVID-19. Profiling relied on immunoSEQ multiplex PCR, and the TCRdb table lists in-frame clones only, not all of them. In the table there are about 160,000 clones, around nine tenths of which are singletons. The sequencing input was peripheral blood. All receptors derive from a woman in her seventies with COVID-19, enrolled during active disease.

V usage is TRBV19 and J usage is TRBJ2-3; 13 bases line up with TRBD2. The CDR3 is made up of 19 amino acids. V lost 5 bases and J lost 0; bases outside the gene matches: 11. Germline V gives CDR1 LNHDA, CDR2 SQIVND (reference sequence). The CDR3, as DNA: TGTGCCAGTAGTCCCCGACTAGGGACTAGCGGGACTAGCACAGATACGCAGTATTTT. Amino acid sequence: CASSPRLGTSGTSTDTQYF.

The CDR3: CASSPPLGAVNTEAFF. CDR3 nucleotides: TGTGCCAGCTCACCACCGTTGGGGGCCGTGAACACTGAAGCTTTCTTT. The V and J genes are TRBV18 and TRBJ1-1; perhaps TRBD1 as D (6 bases). CDR3 length equals 16 residues. V lost 0 bases and J lost 0, with 11 bases in between. The germline V gene encodes CDR1 KGHSH and CDR2 LQKENI. Full variable domain (outside the CDR3, taken from reference TRBV18 and TRBJ1-1): NAGVMQNPRHLVRRRGQEARLRCSPMKGHSHVYWYRQLPEEGLKFMVYLQKENIIDESGMPKERFSAEFPKEGPSILRIQQVVRGDSAAYFCASSPPLGAVNTEAFFGQGTRLTVV.

The chain couples TRBV9 to TRBJ1-3; 11 bases agree with TRBD1. The CDR3 is made up of 19 amino acids. From germline, CDR1 is SGDLS and CDR2 YYNGEE. The J segment lost 0 bases and the V segment lost 0 bases, leaving 8 bases of the junction unmatched. The DNA of the CDR3 is TGTGCCAGCAGCGTAGACTGGACAGGGGGCTTAATCTCTGGAAACACCATATATTTT. Translated, it gives CASSVDWTGGLISGNTIYF.